The source of this TCR beta chain is a study of OX40 agonist ivuxolimab in advanced cancers. About the research overall: Patients got intravenous ivuxolimab at 0.01 to 10 mg/kg every 2 weeks.

V was clipped by 3 bases and J by 4 bases, with 6 bases between them. This CDR3 is 11 amino acids long. The germline gives CDR1 DFQATT, CDR2 SNEGSKA (reference sequence). This table comes from immunoSEQ multiplex PCR, and its TCRdb copy is limited to in-frame clones, with some not included. This table has around 60,000 clones, around nine tenths appearing once. This clone was picked up a small number of times. The sequence derives from an adult with an advanced solid tumor such as melanoma, head and neck, liver or kidney cancer. The sequenced sample was CD4+ or CD8+ T cells sorted from blood, obtained in a trial of the OX40 agonist ivuxolimab. The rearrangement links TRBV20-1 to TRBJ1-1, with D unclear. The CDR3 loop reads CSASSGTEAFF. The CDR3 DNA follows: TGCAGTGCTAGTTCGGGCACTGAAGCTTTCTTT.